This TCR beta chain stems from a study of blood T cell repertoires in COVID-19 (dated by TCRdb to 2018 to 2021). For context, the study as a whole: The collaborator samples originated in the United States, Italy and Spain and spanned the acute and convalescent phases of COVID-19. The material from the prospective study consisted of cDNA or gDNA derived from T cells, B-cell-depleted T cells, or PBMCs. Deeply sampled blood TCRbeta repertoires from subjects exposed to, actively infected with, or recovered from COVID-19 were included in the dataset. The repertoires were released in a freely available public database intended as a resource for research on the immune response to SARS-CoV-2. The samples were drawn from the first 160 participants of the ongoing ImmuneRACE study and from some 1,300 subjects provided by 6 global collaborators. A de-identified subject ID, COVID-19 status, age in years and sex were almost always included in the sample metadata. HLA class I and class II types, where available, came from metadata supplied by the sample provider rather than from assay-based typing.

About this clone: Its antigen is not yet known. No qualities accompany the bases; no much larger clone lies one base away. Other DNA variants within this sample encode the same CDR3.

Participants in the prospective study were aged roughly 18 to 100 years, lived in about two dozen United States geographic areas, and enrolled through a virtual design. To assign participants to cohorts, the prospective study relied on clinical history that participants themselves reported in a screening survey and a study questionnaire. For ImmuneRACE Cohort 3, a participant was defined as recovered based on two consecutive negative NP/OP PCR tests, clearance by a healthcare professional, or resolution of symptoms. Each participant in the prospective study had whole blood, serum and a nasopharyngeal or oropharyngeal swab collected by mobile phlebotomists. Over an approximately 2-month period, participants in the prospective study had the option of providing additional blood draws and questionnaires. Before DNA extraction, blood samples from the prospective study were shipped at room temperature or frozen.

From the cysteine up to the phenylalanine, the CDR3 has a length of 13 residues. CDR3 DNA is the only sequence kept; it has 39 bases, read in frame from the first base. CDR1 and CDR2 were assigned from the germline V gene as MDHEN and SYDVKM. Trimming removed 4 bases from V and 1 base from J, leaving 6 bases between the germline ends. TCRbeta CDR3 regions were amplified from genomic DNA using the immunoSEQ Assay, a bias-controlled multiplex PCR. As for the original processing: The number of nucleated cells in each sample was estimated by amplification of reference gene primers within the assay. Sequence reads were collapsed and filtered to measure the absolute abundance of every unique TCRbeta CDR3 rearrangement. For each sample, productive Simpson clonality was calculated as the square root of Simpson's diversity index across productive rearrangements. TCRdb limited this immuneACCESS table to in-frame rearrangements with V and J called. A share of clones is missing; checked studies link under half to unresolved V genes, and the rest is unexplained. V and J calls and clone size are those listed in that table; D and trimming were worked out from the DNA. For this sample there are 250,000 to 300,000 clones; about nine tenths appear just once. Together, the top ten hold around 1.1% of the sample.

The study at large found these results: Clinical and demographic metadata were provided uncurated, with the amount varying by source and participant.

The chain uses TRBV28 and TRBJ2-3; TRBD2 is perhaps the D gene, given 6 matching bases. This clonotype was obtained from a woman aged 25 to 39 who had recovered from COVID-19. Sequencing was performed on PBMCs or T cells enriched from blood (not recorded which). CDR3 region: CASSSGGTDTQYF. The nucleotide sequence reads TGTGCCAGCAGTTCGGGGGGCACAGATACGCAGTATTTT.